These 15 T cell receptor beta chains were all obtained from the same sample, sequenced in a study of cytomegalovirus exposure and HLA in healthy donors. PCR used 60 Vbeta primers and 13 Jbeta primers. Measured with immunoSEQ multiplex PCR; TCRdb has only the in-frame clones, and not every one. The repertoire holds about 200,000 clones, roughly 68% seen once, with 2.6% in the top ten. Sequencing input: PBMCs. The receptors come from a man in his forties in good health and CMV-seropositive.

The chain recombines TRBV4-1 with TRBJ1-6; possibly TRBD1 for D (6 bases). CDR3 length equals 17 residues. Germline CDR1 and CDR2: MGHRA and YSYEKL. The V gene lost 1 base and the J gene lost 10 bases, with 20 bases spanning the gap. CDR3 amino acids: CASSQASLQGGRSPLHF. DNA for the CDR3: TGCGCCAGCAGCCAAGCCTCCCTACAAGGGGGTCGGTCACCCCTCCACTTT.

The chain joins TRBV7-6 to TRBJ2-2, with a possible D match to TRBD2 (6 bases). The CDR3 is made up of 15 amino acids. Germline V lookup: CDR1 SGHVS, CDR2 FNYEAQ. Trimming shortened V by 5 bases and J by 4 bases, and 14 bases separated the two germline ends. CDR3 protein: CASSPRGFVTGELFF. The CDR3 nucleotides are TGTGCCAGCAGCCCCCGGGGGTTCGTCACCGGGGAGCTGTTTTTT.

The V gene is TRBV6-5, the J gene TRBJ2-1; 13 bases agree with TRBD2. CDR1 MNHEY and CDR2 SVGAGI come from the germline V gene. The CDR3 consists of 15 residues. The V segment lost 6 bases and the J segment 10 bases; nucleotides outside the gene matches: 9. The DNA of the CDR3 is TGTGCCAGCAGGCAACTAGCGGGGGGGCCCCAGGAGCAGTTCTTC. This codes for CASRQLAGGPQEQFF.

The V call is TRBV27, the J call TRBJ2-2, with 13 bases lining up with TRBD2. Germline V gene lookup returns CDR1 MNHEY and CDR2 SMNVEV (reference sequence). The CDR3 sequence is 14 residues long. The trim removed 6 bases at V and 6 bases at J, leaving 1 base unmatched. CDR3 amino acids: CASRLAGGPGELFF. The CDR3 DNA reads as TGTGCCAGCAGACTAGCGGGGGGGCCCGGGGAGCTGTTTTTT.

V and J are TRBV7-2 and TRBJ2-3; no definite D call. The CDR3 sequence is 12 residues long. The V gene lost 3 bases and the J gene lost 4 bases, with 5 bases spanning the gap. The germline V gene encodes CDR1 SGHTA and CDR2 FQGNSA. In DNA, the CDR3 is TGTGCCAGCAGCTTTTCAGCAGATACGCAGTATTTT. Its protein product is CASSFSADTQYF.

The J gene is TRBJ2-1, the V gene TRBV9, with TRBD2 identical over 15 bases. The germline CDR1 and CDR2 sequences are SGDLS and YYNGEE. The CDR3 has 16 residues. Germline trimming cut 4 bases from V and 9 bases from J; bases unmatched to any gene: 8. CDR3 sequence: CASSTGTSGGRVEQFF. DNA of the CDR3: TGTGCCAGCAGCACCGGGACTAGCGGGGGGCGGGTTGAGCAGTTCTTC.

The chain combines TRBV7-2 with TRBJ2-7, with D unclear. Germline V gives CDR1 SGHTA, CDR2 FQGNSA. This CDR3 is 15 amino acids long. V was clipped by 1 base and J by 0 bases, with 10 bases between them. This CDR3 reads CASSLVDTVSYEQYF. DNA for the CDR3: TGTGCCAGCAGCTTAGTCGACACCGTCTCCTACGAGCAGTACTTC.

The chain links TRBV6-5 to TRBJ2-3; D may be TRBD2 (7 bases). With 6 bases removed from V and 3 bases from J, the gap between germline ends came to 13 bases. The CDR3 loop spans 14 amino acids. Germline V gene lookup returns CDR1 MNHEY and CDR2 SVGAGI. The CDR3 loop is CASRGGALTDTQYF. CDR3 DNA sequence: TGTGCCAGCAGGGGGGGGGCACTTACAGATACGCAGTATTTT.

The rearrangement links TRBV4-1 to TRBJ2-1; no reliable D call. The V end was cut by 1 base, the J end by 5 bases, with 12 bases between. The germline V gene has CDR1 MGHRA and CDR2 YSYEKL. CDR3 length: 15 amino acids. The CDR3 reads CASSQAPHNNNEQFF. The CDR3 DNA follows: TGCGCCAGCAGCCAAGCCCCACATAACAACAATGAGCAGTTCTTC.

Comment on this clone: Relative to the germline gene, one junction end is altered; a read error may explain this. The chain uses TRBV4-1 and TRBJ1-6; no reliable D call. Germline V gene data show CDR1 as MGHRA and CDR2 as YSYEKL. The CDR3 sequence is 15 residues long. In DNA, the CDR3 is TGCGCCAGCAGCCAAGAGTCCCACAGCAATTCACCCCTCTACTTT. It encodes CASSQESHSNSPLYF.

The chain employs TRBV7-2 and TRBJ1-1; 9 positions match TRBD1. After removal of 6 bases from V and 0 bases from J, the junction contained 2 bases not matched to a gene. This CDR3 has 14 amino acids. Germline V gene lookup returns CDR1 SGHTA and CDR2 FQGNSA. CDR3 region: CASSRDRVNTEAFF. The DNA of the CDR3 is TGTGCCAGCAGTCGGGACAGGGTGAACACTGAAGCTTTCTTT.

This clone showed up just a few times. The chain employs TRBV6-1 and TRBJ1-1, with D possibly TRBD1 on 5 matching bases. This CDR3 contains 14 residues. Germline CDR1 reads MNHNS; CDR2 reads SASEGT. V lost 4 bases and J 4 bases, leaving 13 bases between the germline ends. CDR3 in amino acids: CASSGGGKGTEAFF. DNA of the CDR3: TGTGCCAGCAGTGGGGGGGGAAAGGGCACTGAAGCTTTCTTT.

The rearrangement links TRBV6-5 to TRBJ2-7, with 7 positions matching TRBD1. There are 14 residues in the CDR3. Unmatched junction bases numbered 13, after V lost 8 bases and J lost 6 bases. The V gene's germline CDR1 is MNHEY and CDR2 SVGAGI. The CDR3 DNA is TGTGCCAGCTCACCCGGGACAGTGAGTCTCGAGCAGTACTTC. Its translation: CASSPGTVSLEQYF.

The chain uses TRBV11-2 and TRBJ2-5; TRBD1 matches at 7 bases. J was trimmed by 2 bases and V by 3 bases; bases with no gene match: 3. The CDR3 consists of 14 residues. Germline V gene data show CDR1 as SGHAT and CDR2 as FQNNGV. The CDR3 reads CASSFTRGQETQYF. The CDR3 nucleotides read TGTGCCAGCAGCTTCACCAGGGGGCAAGAGACCCAGTACTTC.

The chain links TRBV2 to TRBJ1-3; 7 nucleotides align to TRBD1. J was trimmed by 3 bases and V by 7 bases; bases with no gene match: 9. Germline V lookup: CDR1 SNHLY, CDR2 FYNNEI. The CDR3 consists of 15 residues. The CDR3: CASTAEGASGNTIYF. CDR3 DNA sequence: TGTGCCAGCACTGCAGAGGGGGCGAGTGGAAACACCATATATTTT. The complete variable domain, with remaining parts taken from reference TRBV2 and TRBJ1-3, reads EPEVTQTPSHQVTQMGQEVILRCVPISNHLYFYWYRQILGQKVEFLVSFYNNEISEKSEIFDDQFSVERPDGSNFTLKIRSTKLEDSAMYFCASTAEGASGNTIYFGEGSWLTVV.